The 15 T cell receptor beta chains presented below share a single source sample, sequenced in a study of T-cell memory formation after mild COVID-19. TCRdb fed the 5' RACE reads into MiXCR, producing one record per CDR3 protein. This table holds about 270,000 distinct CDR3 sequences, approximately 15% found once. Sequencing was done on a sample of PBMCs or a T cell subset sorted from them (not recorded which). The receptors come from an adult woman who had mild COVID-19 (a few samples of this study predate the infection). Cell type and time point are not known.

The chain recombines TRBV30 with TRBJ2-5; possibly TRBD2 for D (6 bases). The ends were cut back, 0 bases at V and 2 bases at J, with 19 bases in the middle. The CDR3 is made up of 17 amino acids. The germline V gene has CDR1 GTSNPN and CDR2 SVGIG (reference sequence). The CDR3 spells CAWSVAFFVAGQETQYF. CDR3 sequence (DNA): TGTGCCTGGAGTGTAGCTTTCTTTGTTGCGGGGCAAGAGACCCAGTACTTC.

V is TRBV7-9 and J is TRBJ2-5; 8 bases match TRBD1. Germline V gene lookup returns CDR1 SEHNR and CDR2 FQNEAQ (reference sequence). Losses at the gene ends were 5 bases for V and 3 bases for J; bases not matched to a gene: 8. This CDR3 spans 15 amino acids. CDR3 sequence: CASSPDRGVKETQYF. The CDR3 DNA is TGTGCCAGCAGCCCTGACAGGGGAGTTAAAGAGACCCAGTACTTC.

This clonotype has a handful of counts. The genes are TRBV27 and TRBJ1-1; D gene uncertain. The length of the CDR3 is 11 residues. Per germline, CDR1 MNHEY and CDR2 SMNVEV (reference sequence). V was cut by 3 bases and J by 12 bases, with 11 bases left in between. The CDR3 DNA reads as TGTGCCAGCAGTTTTCTGGGGAGGACTTTCTTT. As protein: CASSFLGRTFF.

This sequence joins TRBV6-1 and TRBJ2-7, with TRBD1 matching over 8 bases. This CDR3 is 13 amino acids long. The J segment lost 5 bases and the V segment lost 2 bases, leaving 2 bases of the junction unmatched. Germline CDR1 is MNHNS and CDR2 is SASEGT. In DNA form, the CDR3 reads TGTGCCAGCAGTGAACAGGGGGCGGACGAGCAGTACTTC. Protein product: CASSEQGADEQYF.

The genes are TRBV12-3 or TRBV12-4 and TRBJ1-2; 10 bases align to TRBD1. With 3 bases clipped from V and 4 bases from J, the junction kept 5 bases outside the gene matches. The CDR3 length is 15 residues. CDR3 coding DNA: TGTGCCAGCAGTTTGAGGGACAGGGGAGGCTATGGCTACACCTTC. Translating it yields CASSLRDRGGYGYTF.

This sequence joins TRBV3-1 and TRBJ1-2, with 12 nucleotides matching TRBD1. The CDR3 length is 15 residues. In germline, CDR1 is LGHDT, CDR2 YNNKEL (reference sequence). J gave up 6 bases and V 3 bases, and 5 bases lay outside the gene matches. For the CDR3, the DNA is TGTGCCAGCAGCCACCTCGGGACAGGGGGCGATGGCTACACCTTC. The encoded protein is CASSHLGTGGDGYTF.

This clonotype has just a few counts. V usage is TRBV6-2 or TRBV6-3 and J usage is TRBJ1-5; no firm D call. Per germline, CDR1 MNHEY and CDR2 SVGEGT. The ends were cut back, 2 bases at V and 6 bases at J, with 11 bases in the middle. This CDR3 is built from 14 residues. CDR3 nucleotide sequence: TGTGCCAGCAGTTACGTCCCAGATGTTCAGCCCCAGCATTTT. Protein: CASSYVPDVQPQHF.

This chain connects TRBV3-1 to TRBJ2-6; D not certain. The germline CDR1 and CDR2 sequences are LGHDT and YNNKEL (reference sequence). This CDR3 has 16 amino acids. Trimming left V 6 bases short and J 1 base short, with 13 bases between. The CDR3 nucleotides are TGTGCCAGCAGTCCCTCGTACTTGTCTGGGGCCAACGTCCTGACTTTC. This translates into CASSPSYLSGANVLTF.

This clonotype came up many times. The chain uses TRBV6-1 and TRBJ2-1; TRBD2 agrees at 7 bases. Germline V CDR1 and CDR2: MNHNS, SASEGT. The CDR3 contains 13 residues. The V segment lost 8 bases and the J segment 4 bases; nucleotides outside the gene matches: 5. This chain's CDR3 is CASRWGGYNEQFF. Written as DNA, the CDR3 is TGTGCCAGCCGCTGGGGGGGGTACAATGAGCAGTTCTTC.

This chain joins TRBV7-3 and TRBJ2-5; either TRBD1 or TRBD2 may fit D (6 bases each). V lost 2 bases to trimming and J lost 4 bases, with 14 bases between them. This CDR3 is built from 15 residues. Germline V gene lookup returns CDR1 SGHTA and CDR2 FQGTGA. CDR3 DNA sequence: TGTGCCAGCAGCTTAGGCGGAGGGGGAGGAGAGACCCAGTACTTC. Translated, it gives CASSLGGGGGETQYF.

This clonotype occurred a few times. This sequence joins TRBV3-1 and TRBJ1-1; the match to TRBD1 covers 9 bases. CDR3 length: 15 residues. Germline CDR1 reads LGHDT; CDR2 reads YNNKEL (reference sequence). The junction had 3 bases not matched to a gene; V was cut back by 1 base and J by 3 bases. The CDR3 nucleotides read TGTGCCAGCAGCCAAGTGACAGGGGGGGACACTGAAGCTTTCTTT. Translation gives CASSQVTGGDTEAFF. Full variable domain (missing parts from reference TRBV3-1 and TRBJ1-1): DTAVSQTPKYLVTQMGNDKSIKCEQNLGHDTMYWYKQDSKKFLKIMFSYNNKELIINETVPNRFSPKSPDKAHLNLHINSLELGDSAVYFCASSQVTGGDTEAFFGQGTRLTVV.

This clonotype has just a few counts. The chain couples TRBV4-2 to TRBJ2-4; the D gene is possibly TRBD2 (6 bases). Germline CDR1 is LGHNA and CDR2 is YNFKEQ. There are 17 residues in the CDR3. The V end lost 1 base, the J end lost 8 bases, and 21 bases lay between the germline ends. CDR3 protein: CASSQGGRPHRSYIQYF. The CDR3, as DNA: TGTGCCAGCAGCCAAGGAGGGAGGCCACACCGAAGTTACATTCAGTACTTC.

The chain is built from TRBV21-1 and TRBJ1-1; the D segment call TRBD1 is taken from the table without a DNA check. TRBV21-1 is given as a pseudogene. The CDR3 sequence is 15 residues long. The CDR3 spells CASSTVTGRVTEAFF. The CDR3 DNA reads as TGTGCCAGCAGCACGGTGACAGGGAGGGTCACTGAAGCTTTCTTT.

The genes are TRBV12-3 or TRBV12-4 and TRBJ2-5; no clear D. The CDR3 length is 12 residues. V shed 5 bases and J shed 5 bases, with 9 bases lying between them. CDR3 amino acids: CASSKLRETQYF. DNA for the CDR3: TGTGCCAGCAGTAAGCTACGCGAGACCCAGTACTTC.

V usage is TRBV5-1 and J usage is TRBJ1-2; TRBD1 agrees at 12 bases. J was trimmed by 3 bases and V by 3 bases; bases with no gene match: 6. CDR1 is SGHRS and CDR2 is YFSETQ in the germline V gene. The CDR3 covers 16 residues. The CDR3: CASSSGTGGLDYGYTF. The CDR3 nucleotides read TGCGCCAGCAGCTCCGGGACAGGGGGCTTGGACTATGGCTACACCTTC.